What follows is one T cell receptor beta chain and its context. Antigen specificity is unknown. This CDR3 is 15 amino acids long. The germline gives CDR1 SNHLY, CDR2 FYNNEI. Trimming cost V 10 bases and J 4 bases; bases outside gene matches: 14. This sample stems from a study of cytomegalovirus exposure and HLA in healthy donors. This donor had no CMV serostatus on record. Whole-study results and caveats: In a later analysis, common viral pathogens appeared linked to several of the most significant clusters. Reportedly, HLA-A and HLA-B alleles of most subjects were accurately predicted from TCR beta.

PCR used 60 Vbeta primers and 13 Jbeta primers. This table comes from immunoSEQ multiplex PCR, and its TCRdb copy is limited to in-frame clones, with some not included. The table lists about 140,000 clones, 73% of them singletons. The V gene is TRBV2, the J gene TRBJ2-3, with TRBD2 identical over 7 bases. This receptor was obtained from a human donor in good health. Input material: PBMCs. CDR3 residues: CATPFLAGEADTQYF. CDR3 nucleotide sequence: TGTGCCACTCCCTTCTTGGCGGGGGAGGCAGATACGCAGTATTTT. The variable domain in full, with the rest retrieved from reference TRBV2 and TRBJ2-3, is EPEVTQTPSHQVTQMGQEVILRCVPISNHLYFYWYRQILGQKVEFLVSFYNNEISEKSEIFDDQFSVERPDGSNFTLKIRSTKLEDSAMYFCATPFLAGEADTQYFGPGTRLTVL.